This passage covers 9 T cell receptor beta chains from one sample sequenced in a study of blood T cell repertoires in COVID-19. Here immunoSEQ multiplex PCR was the method, and the copy in TCRdb shows in-frame clones only, minus some. The table has around 300,000 clones, 90% seen once. Input material: peripheral blood. These receptors were obtained from a woman aged 40 to 49 with COVID-19, enrolled during active disease.

The genes are TRBV19 and TRBJ2-1, with TRBD2 matching 9 bases. The trim removed 2 bases at V and 3 bases at J, leaving 2 bases unmatched. CDR1 is LNHDA, CDR2 SQIVND, per germline (reference sequence). The CDR3 covers 15 residues. CDR3 DNA: TGTGCCAGTAGTATACGCGGGAGGGGCTACAATGAGCAGTTCTTC. It encodes CASSIRGRGYNEQFF.

In its sample, this clone was seen a few times. CDR3 sequence reads: CASSLPLGETQYF. CDR3 DNA sequence: TGTGCCAGCAGCCTACCTCTCGGGGAGACCCAGTACTTC. This chain uses TRBV7-9 with TRBJ2-5; D uncertain. The V end lost 5 bases, the J end lost 5 bases, and 12 bases lay between the germline ends. CDR3 length equals 13 residues. Germline V gene data show CDR1 as SEHNR and CDR2 as FQNEAQ (reference sequence).

The chain combines TRBV9 with TRBJ2-7; D might be TRBD2 (7 bases). V was cut by 0 bases and J by 3 bases, with 10 bases left in between. CDR3 size: 14 residues. In germline, CDR1 is SGDLS, CDR2 YYNGEE. CDR3 DNA: TGTGCCAGCAGCGTAGGGGGAGGGGGCTACGAGCAGTACTTC. This gives the protein CASSVGGGGYEQYF.

In its sample, this clone was seen a few times. This sequence joins TRBV27 and TRBJ1-5; 9 bases map to TRBD1. The germline V gene has CDR1 MNHEY and CDR2 SMNVEV (reference sequence). Trimming took 1 base from V and 6 from J; bases not matched to a gene: 4. This CDR3 contains 15 residues. The CDR3 DNA follows: TGTGCCAGCAGTTTATTGTCGGGACAGGGTCAGCCCCAGCATTTT. This encodes CASSLLSGQGQPQHF.

The chain joins TRBV5-1 to TRBJ2-2, with 12 bases matching TRBD1. CDR3 length: 16 residues. Per germline, CDR1 SGHRS and CDR2 YFSETQ. Trimming removed 4 bases from V and 4 bases from J; junction bases left unmatched: 5. The CDR3 reads CASSKSGQGATGELFF. The CDR3 coding sequence is TGCGCCAGCAGCAAGTCGGGACAGGGGGCCACCGGGGAGCTGTTTTTT.

V gene TRBV30 combines with J gene TRBJ1-2; D perhaps matches TRBD1 (5 bases). Germline lookup yields CDR1 GTSNPN and CDR2 SVGIG (reference sequence). The CDR3 runs to 16 residues. V lost 3 bases, J lost 6 bases, and 23 bases lay in between. CDR3 region: CAWRQPGGGRWDGYTF. The CDR3 bases are TGTGCCTGGAGACAACCGGGGGGGGGAAGATGGGATGGCTACACCTTC.

The CDR3 spells CASNAQGKAEQFF. The CDR3 DNA is TGTGCCAGCAACGCGCAGGGGAAGGCTGAGCAGTTCTTC. This chain joins TRBV27 and TRBJ2-1; D perhaps matches TRBD1 (6 bases). Germline CDR1 reads MNHEY; CDR2 reads SMNVEV (reference sequence). The CDR3 totals 13 residues. The ends were cut back, 7 bases at V and 9 bases at J, with 16 bases in the middle.

This chain joins TRBV11-3 and TRBJ2-1; TRBD2 might be the D (6 bases). V lost 0 bases, J lost 10 bases, and 22 bases lay in between. Germline lookup yields CDR1 SGHNT and CDR2 YENEEA. The CDR3 spans 17 residues. The CDR3 nucleotides read TGTGCCAGCAGCTTAGATCTCGGAGGGCGGTCGTGGGGCGAGCAGTTCTTC. Encoded protein: CASSLDLGGRSWGEQFF. Combining the CDR3 with reference TRBV11-3 and TRBJ2-1 gives the whole variable domain EAGVVQSPRYKIIEKKQPVAFWCNPISGHNTLYWYLQNLGQGPELLIRYENEEAVDDSQLPKDRFSAERLKGVDSTLKIQPAELGDSAVYLCASSLDLGGRSWGEQFFGPGTRLTVL.

Notes on this clone: This may come from a read error, since a much larger clone is one base off. The chain joins TRBV4-1 to TRBJ1-1, with no clear D. Trimming cost V 0 bases and J 1 base, with 3 bases left between them. The CDR3 contains 13 residues. Germline V gives CDR1 MGHRA, CDR2 YSYEKL. CDR3 sequence (DNA): TGCGCCAGCAGCCAAGACCGGAACACTGAAGCTTTCTTT. Translated, it gives CASSQDRNTEAFF.